This T cell receptor beta chain is from a study of blood T cell repertoires in COVID-19 (dated by TCRdb to 2018 to 2020). Broadly, across the study: The collaborator samples originated in the United States, Italy and Spain and spanned the acute and convalescent phases of COVID-19. The prospective study material was composed of cDNA or gDNA derived from T cells, B-cell-depleted T cells, or PBMCs. Deeply sampled blood TCRbeta repertoires from subjects exposed to, actively infected with, or recovered from COVID-19 were included in the dataset. The repertoires were released in a freely available public database intended as a resource for research on the immune response to SARS-CoV-2. The samples were drawn from the first 160 participants of the ongoing ImmuneRACE study and from roughly 1,300 subjects provided by 6 global collaborators. Sample metadata almost always included a de-identified subject ID, COVID-19 status, age in years and sex. Where available, HLA class I and class II types were taken from metadata supplied by the sample provider and were not determined by assay-based typing.

In Seattle, one collaborating source enrolled patients while the infection was active and tracked those patients longitudinally over the course of disease. Collaborating institutions collected whole blood in K2EDTA tubes following their own protocols. For TCRbeta analysis, collaborators shipped samples as frozen whole blood, isolated PBMCs, or DNA extracted from either of those sample types. Counted from cysteine to phenylalanine, this CDR3 has 14 amino acids. Kept here is only the CDR3 DNA, which spans 42 bases and is read in frame from base 1. The CDR1 and CDR2 encoded by the germline V gene are SNHLY and FYNNEI. V gives up 2 bases and J gives up 4 bases, and the segment between their germline ends measures 11 bases. Study-wide conclusions, independent of this receptor: The amount of clinical and demographic metadata varied by source and participant and was provided uncurated.

Notes on this clone: The antigen this receptor binds is unknown. Within one base of it there is no much larger clone, and no base qualities were kept.

TCRbeta CDR3 regions were amplified from genomic DNA by means of the immunoSEQ Assay, a bias-controlled multiplex PCR. Under the source paper's analysis protocol: Within the assay, amplification of reference gene primers was used to estimate how many nucleated cells each sample contained. To quantify the absolute abundance of each unique TCRbeta CDR3 rearrangement, sequence reads were collapsed and filtered. Productive Simpson clonality was computed per sample as the square root of Simpson's diversity index over productive rearrangements. The immuneACCESS repertoire file appears here via TCRdb, limited to in-frame rearrangements. These files lack a portion of the clones; in checked studies, under half of the deficit traces to unresolved V genes, and the cause of the others is not known. V and J calls and clone size are as listed in that table; D and trimming were resolved from the DNA. A total of 150,000 to 200,000 clones appear in this sample, over 65% of them only once. About 20% of the sample goes to the ten largest clones.

The clonotype comes from a person between 65 and 79 years old with COVID-19, enrolled during active disease. Sample: peripheral blood. The rearranged segments are TRBV2 and TRBJ2-5; no D gene is confidently identified. The CDR3 is CASSEWLAVETQYF. The nucleotides read TGTGCCAGCAGTGAATGGCTGGCAGTAGAGACCCAGTACTTC.